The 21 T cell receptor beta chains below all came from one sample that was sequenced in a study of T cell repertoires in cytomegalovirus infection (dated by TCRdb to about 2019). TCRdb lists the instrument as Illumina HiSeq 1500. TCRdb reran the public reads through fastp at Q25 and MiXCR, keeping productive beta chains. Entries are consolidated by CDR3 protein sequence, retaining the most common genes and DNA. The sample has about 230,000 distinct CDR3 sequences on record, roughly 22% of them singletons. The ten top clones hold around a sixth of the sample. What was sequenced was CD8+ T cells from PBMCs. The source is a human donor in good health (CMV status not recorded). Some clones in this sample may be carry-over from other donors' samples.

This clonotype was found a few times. The CDR3: CASSLQGENGYTF. In nucleotides, the CDR3 is TGTGCCAGCAGCCTCCAGGGGGAAAATGGCTACACCTTC. V gene TRBV6-1 combines with J gene TRBJ1-2, with TRBD1 matching 7 bases. With 6 bases clipped from V and 6 bases from J, the junction kept 7 bases outside the gene matches. This CDR3 is built from 13 residues. Germline V gene lookup returns CDR1 MNHNS and CDR2 SASEGT.

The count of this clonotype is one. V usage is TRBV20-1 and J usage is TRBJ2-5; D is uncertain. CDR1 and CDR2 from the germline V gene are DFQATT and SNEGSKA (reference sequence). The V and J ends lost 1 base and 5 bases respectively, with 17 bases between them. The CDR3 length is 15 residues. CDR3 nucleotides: TGCAGTGCTAGAGTCCTCCCCCCCTTGTGGGAGACCCAGTACTTC. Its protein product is CSARVLPPLWETQYF.

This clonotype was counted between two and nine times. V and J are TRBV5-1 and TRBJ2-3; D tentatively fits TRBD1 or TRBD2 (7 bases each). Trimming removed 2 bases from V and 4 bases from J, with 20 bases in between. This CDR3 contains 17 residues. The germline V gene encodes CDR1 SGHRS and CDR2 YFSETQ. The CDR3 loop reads CASSLTGAAGVADTQYF. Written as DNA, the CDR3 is TGCGCCAGCAGCTTAACAGGGGCCGCGGGGGTCGCAGATACGCAGTATTTT.

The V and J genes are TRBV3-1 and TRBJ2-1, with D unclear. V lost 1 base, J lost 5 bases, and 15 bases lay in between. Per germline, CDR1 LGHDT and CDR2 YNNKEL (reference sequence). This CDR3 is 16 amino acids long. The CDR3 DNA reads TGTGCCAGCAGCCAAGTGGGCAGTTTTATTAACAATGAGCAGTTCTTC. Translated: CASSQVGSFINNEQFF.

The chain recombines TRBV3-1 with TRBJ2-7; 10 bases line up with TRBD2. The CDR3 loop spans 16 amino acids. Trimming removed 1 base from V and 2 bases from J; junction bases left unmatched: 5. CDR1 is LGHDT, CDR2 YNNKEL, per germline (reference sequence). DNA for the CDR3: TGTGCCAGCAGCCAAGGCCTAGCGGGGGAAACCTACGAGCAGTACTTC. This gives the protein CASSQGLAGETYEQYF.

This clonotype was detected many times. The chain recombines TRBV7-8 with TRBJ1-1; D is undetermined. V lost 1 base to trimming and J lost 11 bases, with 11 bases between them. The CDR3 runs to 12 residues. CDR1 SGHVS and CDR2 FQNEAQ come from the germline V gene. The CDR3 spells CASSLDGRPAFF. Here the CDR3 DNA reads TGTGCCAGCAGCTTAGACGGGCGCCCCGCTTTCTTT.

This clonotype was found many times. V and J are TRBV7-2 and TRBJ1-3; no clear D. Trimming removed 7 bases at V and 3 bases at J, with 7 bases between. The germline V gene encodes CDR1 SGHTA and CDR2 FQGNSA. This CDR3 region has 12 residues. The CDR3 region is CASTSGGNTIYF. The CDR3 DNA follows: TGTGCCAGCACCTCCGGTGGAAACACCATATATTTT.

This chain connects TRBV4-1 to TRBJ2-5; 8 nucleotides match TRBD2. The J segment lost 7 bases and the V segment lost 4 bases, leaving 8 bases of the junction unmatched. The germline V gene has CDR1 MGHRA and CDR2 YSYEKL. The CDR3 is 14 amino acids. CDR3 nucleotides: TGCGCCAGCAGCCTAGGCGGGGGGCAATCGACCCAGTACTTC. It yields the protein CASSLGGGQSTQYF.

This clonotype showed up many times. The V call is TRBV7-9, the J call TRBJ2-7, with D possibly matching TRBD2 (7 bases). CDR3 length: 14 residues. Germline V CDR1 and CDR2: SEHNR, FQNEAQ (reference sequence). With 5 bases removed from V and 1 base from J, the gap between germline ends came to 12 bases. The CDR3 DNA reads TGTGCCAGCAGCCCCGGGGGGCCATCCTACGAGCAGTACTTC. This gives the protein CASSPGGPSYEQYF.

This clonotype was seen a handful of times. The CDR3 nucleotides read TGTGCCTGGAGTCAGTATAGCAATCAGCCCCAGCATTTT. It codes for CAWSQYSNQPQHF. The chain employs TRBV30 and TRBJ1-5; D call uncertain. The CDR3 extends over 13 amino acids. V shed 2 bases and J shed 0 bases, with 5 bases lying between them. Germline CDR1 reads GTSNPN; CDR2 reads SVGIG (reference sequence).

The CDR3 protein is CSARPHRRENNSPLHF. In DNA, the CDR3 is TGCAGTGCTAGACCCCACCGGCGGGAGAATAATTCACCCCTCCACTTT. The J gene is TRBJ1-6, the V gene TRBV20-1, with D uncertain. The V end was cut by 2 bases, the J end by 5 bases, with 16 bases between. The CDR3 loop spans 16 amino acids. CDR1 DFQATT and CDR2 SNEGSKA come from the germline V gene (reference sequence).

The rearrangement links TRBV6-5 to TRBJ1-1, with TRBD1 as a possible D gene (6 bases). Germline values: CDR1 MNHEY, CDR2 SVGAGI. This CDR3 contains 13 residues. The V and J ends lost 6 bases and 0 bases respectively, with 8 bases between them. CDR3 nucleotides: TGTGCCAGCAGAAGGGACATGAACACTGAAGCTTTCTTT. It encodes CASRRDMNTEAFF.

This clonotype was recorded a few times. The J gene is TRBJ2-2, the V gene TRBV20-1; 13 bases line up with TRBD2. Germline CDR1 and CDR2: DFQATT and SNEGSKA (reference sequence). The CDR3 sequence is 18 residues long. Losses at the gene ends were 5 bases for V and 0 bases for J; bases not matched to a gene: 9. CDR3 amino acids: CSARSGLAGRTNTGELFF. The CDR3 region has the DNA TGCAGTGCTCGTTCGGGACTAGCGGGGCGCACGAACACCGGGGAGCTGTTTTTT.

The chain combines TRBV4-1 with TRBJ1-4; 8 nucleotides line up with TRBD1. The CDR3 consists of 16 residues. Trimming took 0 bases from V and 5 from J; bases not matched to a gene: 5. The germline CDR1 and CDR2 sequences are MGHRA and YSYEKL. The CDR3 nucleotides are TGCGCCAGCAGCCAAGATTGGAGACAGGGGAATGAAAAACTGTTTTTT. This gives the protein CASSQDWRQGNEKLFF.

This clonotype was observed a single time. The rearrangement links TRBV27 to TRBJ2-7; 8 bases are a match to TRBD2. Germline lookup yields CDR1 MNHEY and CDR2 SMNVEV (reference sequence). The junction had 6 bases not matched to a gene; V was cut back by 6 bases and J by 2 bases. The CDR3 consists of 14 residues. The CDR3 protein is CASRTGGGPYEQYF. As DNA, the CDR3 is TGTGCCAGCAGAACGGGAGGGGGGCCCTACGAGCAGTACTTC.

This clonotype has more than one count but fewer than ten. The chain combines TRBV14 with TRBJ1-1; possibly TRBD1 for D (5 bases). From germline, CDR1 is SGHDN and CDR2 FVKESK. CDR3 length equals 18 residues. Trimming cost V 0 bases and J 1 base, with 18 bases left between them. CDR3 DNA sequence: TGTGCCAGCAGCCAAGAGGGGGATTTAACTACACCGAACACTGAAGCTTTCTTT. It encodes CASSQEGDLTTPNTEAFF. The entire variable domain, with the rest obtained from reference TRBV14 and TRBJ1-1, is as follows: EAGVTQFPSHSVIEKGQTVTLRCDPISGHDNLYWYRRVMGKEIKFLLHFVKESKQDESGMPNNRFLAERTGGTYSTLKVQPAELEDSGVYFCASSQEGDLTTPNTEAFFGQGTRLTVV.

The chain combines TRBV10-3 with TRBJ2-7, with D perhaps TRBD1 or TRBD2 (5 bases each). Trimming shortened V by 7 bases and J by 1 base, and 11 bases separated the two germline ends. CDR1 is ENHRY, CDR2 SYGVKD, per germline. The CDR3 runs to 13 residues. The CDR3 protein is CAINSGPSYEQYF. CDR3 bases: TGTGCCATCAACTCGGGGCCATCCTACGAGCAGTACTTC.

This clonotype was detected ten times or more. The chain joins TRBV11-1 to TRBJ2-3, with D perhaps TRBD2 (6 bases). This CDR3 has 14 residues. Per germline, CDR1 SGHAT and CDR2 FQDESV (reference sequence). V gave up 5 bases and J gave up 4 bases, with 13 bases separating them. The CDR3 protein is CASSHSTSPDTQYF. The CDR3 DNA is TGTGCCAGCAGCCATTCGACTAGTCCAGATACGCAGTATTTT.

This chain's CDR3 is CASSENDQRGDTQYF. The CDR3 DNA sequence: TGTGCCAGCAGTGAAAATGACCAGCGCGGTGATACGCAGTATTTT. This sequence joins TRBV2 and TRBJ2-3; D is unclear. Trimming removed 2 bases at V and 6 bases at J, with 15 bases between. This CDR3 is built from 15 residues. Germline V gene data show CDR1 as SNHLY and CDR2 as FYNNEI. Full variable domain (outside the CDR3, taken from reference TRBV2 and TRBJ2-3): EPEVTQTPSHQVTQMGQEVILRCVPISNHLYFYWYRQILGQKVEFLVSFYNNEISEKSEIFDDQFSVERPDGSNFTLKIRSTKLEDSAMYFCASSENDQRGDTQYFGPGTRLTVL.

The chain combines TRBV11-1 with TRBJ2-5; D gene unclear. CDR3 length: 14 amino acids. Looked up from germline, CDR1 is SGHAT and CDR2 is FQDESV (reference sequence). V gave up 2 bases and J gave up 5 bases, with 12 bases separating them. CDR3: CASSLSREVETQYF. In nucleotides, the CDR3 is TGTGCCAGCAGCTTATCCCGAGAGGTGGAGACCCAGTACTTC.

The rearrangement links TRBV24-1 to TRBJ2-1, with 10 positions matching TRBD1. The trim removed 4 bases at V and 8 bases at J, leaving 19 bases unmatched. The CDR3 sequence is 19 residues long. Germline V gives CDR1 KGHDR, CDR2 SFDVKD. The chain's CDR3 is CATSESGTGAGLPTYEQFF. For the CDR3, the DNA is TGTGCCACCAGTGAGTCCGGGACAGGGGCAGGATTACCTACGTATGAGCAGTTCTTC.